A single sample is the source of the 20 T cell receptor beta chains below, sequenced in a study of T cells in Graves' hyperthyroidism and ophthalmopathy. Regions amplified from RNA transcripts were the TCR beta CDR3 regions. The HTBI primer set was used in a first-round RT-PCR of the TCR CDR3. TCRdb reanalysed the multiplex PCR reads using MiXCR and keeps one entry per CDR3 protein. The sample yields 34,000 or so distinct CDR3 sequences, approximately 52% seen once. The sequencing sample was made of blood. The source of these receptors is a woman between 40 and 50 years old with Graves' ophthalmopathy.

Details on this clonotype: Sequence at one end of the junction differs from germline and may be a read error. The chain couples TRBV6-1 to TRBJ2-5; D unresolved. There are 12 residues in the CDR3. Germline-derived CDR1 and CDR2 are MNHNS and SASEGT. CDR3 loop: CASCAAQGTQYF. In DNA, the CDR3 is TGTGCCAGCTGTGCAGCACAAGGGACCCAGTACTTC.

For this clonotype: Relative to the germline gene, one junction end is altered; a read error may explain this. This rearrangement joins TRBV15 to TRBJ2-7; 10 nucleotides line up with TRBD2. CDR1 is LNHNV and CDR2 is YYDKDF in the germline V gene (reference sequence). This CDR3 comprises 15 residues. DNA for the CDR3: TGTGCCGCCAGCAGAATAGCGGGGGGTTCATTTGAGCAGTACTTC. As protein: CAASRIAGGSFEQYF.

The genes are TRBV5-6 and TRBJ2-2; D remains unclear. The CDR3 runs to 14 residues. V was clipped by 5 bases and J by 6 bases, with 14 bases between them. CDR1 SGHDT and CDR2 YYEEEE come from the germline V gene. DNA of the CDR3: TGTGCCAGCAGGGTACCTCGCGACGCCGGGGAGCTGTTTTTT. Translating gives CASRVPRDAGELFF.

This clonotype was counted many times. The chain is built from TRBV12-3 or TRBV12-4 and TRBJ1-5; the D gene is possibly TRBD1 (6 bases). The CDR3 extends over 14 amino acids. Deletions cut 6 bases from V and 6 bases from J, with 15 bases between. CDR3 residues: CASRLSTGLQPQHF. DNA for the CDR3: TGTGCCAGCAGACTTTCAACAGGGCTTCAGCCCCAGCATTTT.

In its sample, this clonotype was seen many times. The V call is TRBV19, the J call TRBJ1-2; D may be TRBD1 (5 bases). Trimming took off 6 bases at V and 4 bases at J, with 15 bases between the two ends. The V gene's germline CDR1 is LNHDA and CDR2 SQIVND (reference sequence). This CDR3 comprises 14 residues. The CDR3 region has the DNA TGTGCCAGTAGCCGTCCGGGGGTGCGCTATGGCTACACCTTC. This codes for CASSRPGVRYGYTF.

In this sample, this clonotype is medium-sized. The chain has TRBV29-1 and TRBJ2-5; 7 positions agree with TRBD2. Germline V gene lookup returns CDR1 SQVTM and CDR2 ANQGSEA. This CDR3 contains 12 residues. V lost 6 bases to trimming and J lost 5 bases; unmatched junction nucleotides: 6. The CDR3 region is CSVGGGRETQYF. The CDR3 DNA sequence: TGCAGCGTCGGCGGGGGTCGGGAGACCCAGTACTTC.

The CDR3 coding sequence is TGTGCCAGCAGGGACTCGAGCTACGAGCAGTACTTC. This codes for CASRDSSYEQYF. The chain links TRBV11-1 to TRBJ2-7; tentatively, D is TRBD2 (5 bases). Germline CDR1 reads SGHAT; CDR2 reads FQDESV (reference sequence). Trimming removed 6 bases from V and 3 bases from J, with 9 bases in between. The CDR3 consists of 12 residues.

This clonotype was seen ten or more times. The V and J genes are TRBV4-1 and TRBJ2-3; TRBD2 agrees at 9 bases. CDR1 is MGHRA and CDR2 is YSYEKL in the germline V gene. V lost 0 bases, J lost 0 bases, and 4 bases stayed unmatched. This CDR3 is 17 amino acids long. Here the CDR3 DNA reads TGCGCCAGCAGCCAAGATGTAGCGGGGGTGAGCACAGATACGCAGTATTTT. Its protein is CASSQDVAGVSTDTQYF.

On this clonotype: An end of the junction does not agree with germline; a read error may underlie this. CDR3 protein: CVTVPNRVNTEAFF. The CDR3, as DNA: TGTGTCACCGTCCCAAACAGGGTGAACACTGAAGCTTTCTTT. This chain links TRBV24-1 with TRBJ1-1; a weak D match, TRBD1 (6 bases). The CDR3 totals 14 residues. From germline, CDR1 is KGHDR and CDR2 SFDVKD.

With regard to this clonotype: A read error is possible here, since a much larger clone lies one base away. The chain recombines TRBV5-6 with TRBJ2-5; TRBD2 might be the D (7 bases). The CDR3 contains 16 residues. Germline V gene sequence: CDR1 SGHDT, CDR2 YYEEEE. The CDR3 DNA follows: TGTGCCAGCAGCTTGTTTTCGGGGGGCCTCCAAGAGGCCCAGTACTTC. The encoded protein is CASSLFSGGLQEAQYF. The full variable domain, with the rest looked up from reference TRBV5-6 and TRBJ2-5, is DAGVTQSPTHLIKTRGQQVTLRCSPKSGHDTVSWYQQALGQGPQFIFQYYEEEERQRGNFPDRFSGHQFPNYSSELNVNALLLGDSALYLCASSLFSGGLQEAQYFGPGTRLLVL.

V and J are TRBV29-1 and TRBJ1-2; D remains unclear. With 4 bases removed from V and 8 bases from J, the gap between germline ends came to 11 bases. The CDR3 extends over 11 amino acids. Per germline, CDR1 SQVTM and CDR2 ANQGSEA. The CDR3 coding sequence is TGCAGCGTTGCGGGGAAATCAGGCTACACCTTC. This translates into CSVAGKSGYTF.

Regarding this clonotype: One end of the junction fails to match germline, which may point to a read error. The chain employs TRBV14 and TRBJ2-6, with a weak D call TRBD2 (7 bases). The CDR3 is made up of 15 amino acids. From germline, CDR1 is SGHDN and CDR2 FVKESK. CDR3 sequence reads: CASSRGGSGANVLTF. Written as DNA, the CDR3 is TGTGCCAGCAGCCGGGGGGGCTCTGGGGCCAACGTCCTGACCTTC.

Worth noting for this clonotype: Because the CDR3's place on the DNA is in doubt, the DNA is left out and the CDR3 is given as listed by TCRdb. This chain joins TRBV7-9 and TRBJ2-2; the D call TRBD1 from the table was never checked on the DNA. Germline loops: CDR1 SEHNR, CDR2 FQNEAQ (reference sequence). Counting both end residues, the CDR3 totals 22 amino acids. CDR3 amino acids: CASSSRGSPYTEAFFGTGELFF.

The rearrangement joins TRBV5-1 to TRBJ2-7, with D unresolved. CDR1 and CDR2 from the germline V gene are SGHRS and YFSETQ. The CDR3 has 15 residues. Trimming shortened V by 4 bases and J by 4 bases, and 18 bases separated the two germline ends. CDR3 DNA: TGCGCCAGCAGCCCACCCATGGGGAACGATTACGAGCAGTACTTC. Translating it yields CASSPPMGNDYEQYF.

The chain uses TRBV24-1 and TRBJ2-1, with D tentatively TRBD2 (5 bases). The germline V gene encodes CDR1 KGHDR and CDR2 SFDVKD. V dropped 12 bases and J dropped 8 bases, with 13 bases sitting between them. The length of the CDR3 is 11 residues. The CDR3, as DNA: TGTGCCCCGCCGGGAAGCTATGAGCAGTTCTTC. This codes for CAPPGSYEQFF.

This clonotype is classed as medium-sized. The chain combines TRBV7-9 with TRBJ1-2; D perhaps matches TRBD1 (6 bases). CDR1 is SEHNR and CDR2 is FQNEAQ in the germline V gene (reference sequence). The V end was cut by 1 base, the J end by 6 bases, with 12 bases between. The CDR3 is made up of 14 amino acids. The CDR3 region is CASSLVRGWNGYTF. The CDR3 bases are TGTGCCAGCAGCTTAGTCAGGGGATGGAATGGCTACACCTTC.

As for this clonotype: In this CDR3 the conserved last residue, phenylalanine or tryptophan, is missing, so a read error is likely. The chain uses TRBV7-2 and TRBJ2-1; 8 nucleotides line up with TRBD2. The germline CDR1 and CDR2 sequences are SGHTA and FQGNSA. V lost 1 base, J lost 3 bases, and 2 bases stayed unmatched. This CDR3 has 15 amino acids. The CDR3 coding sequence is TGTGCCAGCAGCTTAGAACTAGCGGACTACAATGAGCAGTTCGTC. Translated, it gives CASSLELADYNEQFV.

About this clonotype: This could be a read error, since a much larger clone is one nucleotide away. This rearrangement joins TRBV6-1 to TRBJ2-3; D is perhaps TRBD1 (5 bases). V shed 4 bases and J shed 2 bases, with 25 bases lying between them. Germline CDR1 MNHNS, CDR2 SASEGT. The CDR3 has 19 residues. The CDR3 DNA reads as TGTGCCAGCAGTGGAGCTAGGGGCGAACTGCCCAAATTCACAGATACGCAGTATTTT. It is translated as CASSGARGELPKFTDTQYF.

The V gene is TRBV2, the J gene TRBJ2-7; D gene uncertain. The ends were cut back, 6 bases at V and 4 bases at J, with 4 bases in the middle. Germline CDR1 and CDR2: SNHLY and FYNNEI. The CDR3 is 10 residues long. The CDR3 nucleotides read TGTGCCAGCAGCCGATACGAGCAGTACTTC. It yields the protein CASSRYEQYF.

The chain recombines TRBV5-4 with TRBJ2-7; TRBD2 matches 10 bases. V gave up 4 bases and J gave up 5 bases; unmatched junction bases: 12. The CDR3 loop spans 16 amino acids. The germline V gene has CDR1 SGHNT and CDR2 YYREEE (reference sequence). The CDR3, as DNA: TGTGCCAGCAGCCCCGGCGGTGCTAGCGGGGGAAACGAGCAGTACTTC. The encoded protein is CASSPGGASGGNEQYF. Full variable domain (remainder filled in from reference TRBV5-4 and TRBJ2-7): ETGVTQSPTHLIKTRGQQVTLRCSSQSGHNTVSWYQQALGQGPQFIFQYYREEENGRGNFPPRFSGLQFPNYSSELNVNALELDDSALYLCASSPGGASGGNEQYFGPGTRLTVT.